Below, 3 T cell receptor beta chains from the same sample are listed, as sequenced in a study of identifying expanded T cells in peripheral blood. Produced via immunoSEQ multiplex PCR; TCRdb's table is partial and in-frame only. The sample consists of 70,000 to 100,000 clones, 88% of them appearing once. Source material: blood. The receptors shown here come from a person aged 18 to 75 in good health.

CDR3 sequence (DNA): TGTGCCACATCCCTTAGTCGGGGGGCTAGGGGCGAGCAGTACTTC. It encodes CATSLSRGARGEQYF. This chain uses TRBV18 with TRBJ2-7; D possibly corresponds to TRBD2 (7 bases). CDR3 size: 15 residues. Trimming left V 10 bases short and J 6 bases short, with 25 bases between. Germline CDR1 reads KGHSH; CDR2 reads LQKENI. The full variable domain, completed using reference TRBV18 and TRBJ2-7, is NAGVMQNPRHLVRRRGQEARLRCSPMKGHSHVYWYRQLPEEGLKFMVYLQKENIIDESGMPKERFSAEFPKEGPSILRIQQVVRGDSAAYFCATSLSRGARGEQYFGPGTRLTVT.

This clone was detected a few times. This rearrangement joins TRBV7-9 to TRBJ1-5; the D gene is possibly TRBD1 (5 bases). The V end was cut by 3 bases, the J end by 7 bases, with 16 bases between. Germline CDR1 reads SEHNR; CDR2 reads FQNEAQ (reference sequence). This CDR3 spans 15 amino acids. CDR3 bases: TGTGCCAGCAGCTTGGCAGGGCCAGGAATACAGCCCCAGCATTTT. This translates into CASSLAGPGIQPQHF.

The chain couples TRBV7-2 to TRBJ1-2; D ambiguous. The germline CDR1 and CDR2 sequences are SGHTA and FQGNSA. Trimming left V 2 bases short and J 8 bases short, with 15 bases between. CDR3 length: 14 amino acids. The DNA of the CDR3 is TGTGCCAGCAGCTTAACGTCATTGGGGTTGGGCTACACCTTC. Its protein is CASSLTSLGLGYTF. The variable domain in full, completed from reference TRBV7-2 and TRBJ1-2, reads GAGVSQSPSNKVTEKGKDVELRCDPISGHTALYWYRQSLGQGLEFLIYFQGNSAPDKSGLPSDRFSAERTGGSVSTLTIQRTQQEDSAVYLCASSLTSLGLGYTFGSGTRLTVV.